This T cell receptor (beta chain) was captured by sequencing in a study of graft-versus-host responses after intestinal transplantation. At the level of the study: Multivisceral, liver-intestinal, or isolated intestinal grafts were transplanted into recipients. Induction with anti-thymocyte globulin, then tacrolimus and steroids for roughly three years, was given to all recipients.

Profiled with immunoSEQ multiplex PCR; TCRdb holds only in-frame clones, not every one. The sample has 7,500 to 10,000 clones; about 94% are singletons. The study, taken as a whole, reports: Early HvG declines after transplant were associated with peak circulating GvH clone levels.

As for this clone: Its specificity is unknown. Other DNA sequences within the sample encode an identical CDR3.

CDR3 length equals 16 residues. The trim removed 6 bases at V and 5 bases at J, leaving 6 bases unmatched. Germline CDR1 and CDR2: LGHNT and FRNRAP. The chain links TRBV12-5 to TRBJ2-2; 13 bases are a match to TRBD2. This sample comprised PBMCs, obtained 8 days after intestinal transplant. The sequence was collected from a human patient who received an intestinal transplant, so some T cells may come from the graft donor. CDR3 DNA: TGTGCTAGTGGCACCGGACTAGCGGGGGCTACCGGGGAGCTGTTTTTT. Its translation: CASGTGLAGATGELFF.